The 22 T cell receptor beta chains below were found in one sample sequenced in a study of post-analysis software for immune sequencing data. Study outcomes and limitations: Patients had higher frequencies than controls of five TRBV segments, including TRBV5-6, TRBV5-1 and TRBV20-1.

Sequencing libraries made from TCR beta cDNA carried unique molecular identifiers. TCRdb itself ran the PCR reads through MiXCR, one entry per CDR3 protein. The sample records approximately 660,000 distinct CDR3 sequences, roughly three fifths being singletons. Antigen specificity for these receptors is unknown. Sequenced input: blood. These receptors were obtained from a girl aged 2-10 years with multiple sclerosis.

V is TRBV10-2 and J is TRBJ2-5; 12 bases map to TRBD2. V gave up 0 bases and J gave up 5 bases; unmatched junction bases: 7. The CDR3 is made up of 17 amino acids. CDR1 is WSHSY and CDR2 is SAAADI in the germline V gene. CDR3 region: CASSESIGLAGMETQYF. The CDR3, as DNA: TGCGCCAGCAGTGAGTCCATCGGACTAGCGGGGATGGAGACCCAGTACTTC.

This clonotype was seen a few times. This rearrangement joins TRBV24-1 to TRBJ2-2, with D perhaps being TRBD1 or TRBD2 (5 bases each). Germline V lookup: CDR1 KGHDR, CDR2 SFDVKD. The CDR3 has 11 residues. V was clipped by 8 bases and J by 6 bases, with 6 bases between them. CDR3 in DNA: TGTGCCACCATGGGGGCCGGGGAGCTGTTTTTT. It specifies CATMGAGELFF.

This clonotype was seen a single time. V is TRBV30 and J is TRBJ2-7; a possible D gene is TRBD2 (6 bases). With 2 bases removed from V and 1 base from J, the gap between germline ends came to 9 bases. Germline V gene lookup returns CDR1 GTSNPN and CDR2 SVGIG (reference sequence). The CDR3 covers 13 residues. CDR3 residues: CAWSKEGSYEQYF. The CDR3 nucleotides read TGTGCCTGGAGTAAGGAGGGGTCCTACGAGCAGTACTTC.

This chain uses TRBV5-6 with TRBJ2-1, with 12 bases aligning to TRBD2. V lost 2 bases to trimming and J lost 5 bases; unmatched junction nucleotides: 8. The CDR3 is 17 amino acids. Germline loops: CDR1 SGHDT, CDR2 YYEEEE. This CDR3 reads CASSFLLAGGLDNEQFF. As DNA, the CDR3 is TGTGCCAGCAGCTTCCTACTAGCGGGAGGTTTGGACAATGAGCAGTTCTTC.

This clonotype was observed a handful of times. This chain uses TRBV6-5 with TRBJ2-4, with 14 positions matching TRBD2. The CDR3 is 16 amino acids. Germline V gene sequence: CDR1 MNHEY, CDR2 SVGAGI. The trim removed 5 bases at V and 13 bases at J, leaving 13 bases unmatched. CDR3 in DNA: TGTGCCAGCAGTCCTCCAGGGACTAGCGGGGGAAGGGAGCAGTACTTC. This gives the protein CASSPPGTSGGREQYF.

In DNA form, the CDR3 reads TGCAGCGTTGACTCGCACAATGAGCAGTTCTTC. Translated, it gives CSVDSHNEQFF. The chain combines TRBV29-1 with TRBJ2-1; D is unclear. CDR3 length equals 11 residues. Germline CDR1 is SQVTM and CDR2 is ANQGSEA. The ends were cut back, 3 bases at V and 5 bases at J, with 5 bases in the middle.

This clonotype has only one observation. V gene TRBV5-6 combines with J gene TRBJ2-2; D uncertain. V was clipped by 0 bases and J by 10 bases, with 13 bases between them. CDR3 length: 14 residues. Germline V gives CDR1 SGHDT, CDR2 YYEEEE. The CDR3 region has the DNA TGTGCCAGCAGCTTGGCCGGTGTGGCACCGGAGCTGTTTTTT. Protein: CASSLAGVAPELFF.

This rearrangement joins TRBV4-3 to TRBJ2-1, with TRBD1 matching over 10 bases. The CDR3 covers 18 residues. Germline trimming cut 0 bases from V and 5 bases from J; bases unmatched to any gene: 10. Germline CDR1 reads LGHNA; CDR2 reads YSLEER. CDR3 region: CASSQDRLAGTGDNEQFF. The CDR3 DNA sequence: TGCGCCAGCAGCCAAGATCGGCTCGCAGGGACAGGGGACAATGAGCAGTTCTTC.

This chain connects TRBV20-1 to TRBJ2-3; TRBD1 or TRBD2 may be the D gene (5 bases each). This CDR3 has 15 residues. Per the germline V gene, CDR1 is DFQATT and CDR2 is SNEGSKA (reference sequence). Between the trimmed V and J ends, which lost 1 base and 6 bases, there was a span of 17 bases. The chain's CDR3 is CSARAAGTAEDTQYF. The CDR3 nucleotides are TGCAGTGCTAGAGCCGCCGGGACCGCTGAGGATACGCAGTATTTT.

This chain uses TRBV20-1 with TRBJ2-7; 11 bases are shared with TRBD2. The CDR3 runs 13 residues. The V and J ends lost 5 bases and 5 bases, in that order; junction bases with no gene match: 5. Germline V CDR1 and CDR2: DFQATT, SNEGSKA (reference sequence). In nucleotides, the CDR3 is TGCAGTGCTCCCCCGGGACTAGCGGACGAGCAGTACTTC. Encoded protein: CSAPPGLADEQYF.

Only a few counts were recorded for this clonotype. The rearrangement uses TRBV5-1 and TRBJ2-3, with 7 bases fitting TRBD2. V dropped 0 bases and J dropped 2; count of bases not matched to a gene: 3. This CDR3 contains 15 residues. Germline assignment: CDR1 SGHRS and CDR2 YFSETQ. CDR3 in DNA: TGCGCCAGCAGCTTGGCCGGGACTACCACAGATACGCAGTATTTT. Protein product: CASSLAGTTTDTQYF. Filled out from reference TRBV5-1 and TRBJ2-3, the complete variable domain reads KAGVTQTPRYLIKTRGQQVTLSCSPISGHRSVSWYQQTPGQGLQFLFEYFSETQRNKGNFPGRFSGRQFSNSRSEMNVSTLELGDSALYLCASSLAGTTTDTQYFGPGTRLTVL.

J is TRBJ2-5 and V is TRBV29-1; possibly TRBD1 or TRBD2 for D (5 bases each). The CDR3 has 15 residues. The germline V and J ends were trimmed by 4 bases and 2 bases, with 17 bases remaining between them. Germline V gene lookup returns CDR1 SQVTM and CDR2 ANQGSEA. This CDR3 reads CSVVAPQGRQETQYF. The CDR3 bases are TGCAGCGTTGTAGCACCTCAGGGACGGCAAGAGACCCAGTACTTC.

V usage is TRBV5-8 and J usage is TRBJ2-1; 7 positions match TRBD1. After removal of 3 bases from V and 8 bases from J, the junction contained 8 bases not matched to a gene. Germline-derived CDR1 and CDR2 are SGHTS and YDEGEE. This CDR3 has 14 residues. CDR3 sequence reads: CASSSTGAQDEQFF. Written as DNA, the CDR3 is TGTGCCAGCAGCTCAACAGGGGCCCAGGATGAGCAGTTCTTC.

The V gene is TRBV7-8, the J gene TRBJ1-6, with a weak D call TRBD1 (6 bases). The CDR3 extends over 17 amino acids. Germline CDR1 is SGHVS and CDR2 is FQNEAQ. Trimming pared 7 bases from V and 7 bases from J, leaving 23 bases between. CDR3 amino acids: CASTRDRTSFDNSPLHF. The CDR3 coding sequence is TGTGCCAGCACCCGAGACAGGACTTCTTTCGACAATTCACCCCTCCACTTT. Full variable domain (remainder filled in from reference TRBV7-8 and TRBJ1-6): GAGVSQSPRYKVAKRGQDVALRCDPISGHVSLFWYQQALGQGPEFLTYFQNEAQLDKSGLPSDRFFAERPEGSVSTLKIQRTQQEDSAVYLCASTRDRTSFDNSPLHFGNGTRLTVT.

The sample holds a few counts of this clonotype. This chain connects TRBV6-5 to TRBJ2-5; D may be TRBD1 (6 bases). Deletions cut 5 bases from V and 5 bases from J, with 15 bases between. CDR3 length: 14 amino acids. CDR1 is MNHEY, CDR2 SVGAGI, per germline. The CDR3: CASSNQGIGETQYF. The CDR3 nucleotides are TGTGCCAGCAGTAACCAGGGGATCGGGGAGACCCAGTACTTC.

The rearrangement links TRBV4-3 to TRBJ2-2, with D perhaps TRBD1 or TRBD2 (5 bases each). This CDR3 is built from 17 residues. The germline V gene has CDR1 LGHNA and CDR2 YSLEER. The V gene lost 0 bases and the J gene lost 4 bases, with 15 bases spanning the gap. CDR3 sequence reads: CASSQDGTWGSTGELFF. CDR3 nucleotide sequence: TGCGCCAGCAGCCAAGATGGGACCTGGGGTAGCACCGGGGAGCTGTTTTTT.

CDR3: CSAFRTSGTSPVTDTQYF. CDR3 DNA: TGCAGCGCCTTTCGGACTAGCGGAACATCACCGGTCACAGATACGCAGTATTTT. This chain links TRBV29-1 with TRBJ2-3; 10 nucleotides align to TRBD2. The ends lost 7 bases at V and 2 bases at J; junction bases unmatched: 18. In germline, CDR1 is SQVTM, CDR2 ANQGSEA. The CDR3 consists of 18 residues.

The chain joins TRBV7-2 to TRBJ1-2; 8 bases map to TRBD1. CDR1 and CDR2 (germline): SGHTA, FQGNSA. This CDR3 has 16 amino acids. After removal of 5 bases from V and 2 bases from J, the junction contained 10 bases not matched to a gene. Here the CDR3 reads CASSPGRQGLNYGYTF. DNA of the CDR3: TGTGCCAGCAGCCCGGGACGACAGGGGTTAAACTATGGCTACACCTTC.

V usage is TRBV11-2 and J usage is TRBJ2-3; 8 bases are a match to TRBD1. The CDR3 extends over 15 amino acids. Germline V gene lookup returns CDR1 SGHAT and CDR2 FQNNGV. V gave up 5 bases and J gave up 0 bases; unmatched junction bases: 4. The CDR3 sequence: CASSVTGGSTDTQYF. DNA of the CDR3: TGTGCCAGCAGCGTCACAGGGGGGAGCACAGATACGCAGTATTTT.

The chain employs TRBV20-1 and TRBJ2-1, with 7 bases that match TRBD1. Germline assignment: CDR1 DFQATT and CDR2 SNEGSKA (reference sequence). Trimming at V came to 2 bases and at J to 2 bases, leaving 12 bases not matched to a gene. CDR3 length: 17 amino acids. DNA for the CDR3: TGCAGTGCTAGACTAAATGGGATACAGGGGACCTACAATGAGCAGTTCTTC. This codes for CSARLNGIQGTYNEQFF.

This clonotype was observed a few times. The chain joins TRBV12-5 to TRBJ1-1; D unclear. Germline V gene data show CDR1 as LGHNT and CDR2 as FRNRAP. The CDR3 covers 14 residues. The V end lost 5 bases, the J end lost 4 bases, and 14 bases lay between the germline ends. CDR3 nucleotide sequence: TGTGCTAGTGGTAATCTGTCCCGGGGCACTGAAGCTTTCTTT. It yields the protein CASGNLSRGTEAFF.

V is TRBV30 and J is TRBJ1-1; TRBD1 matches at 7 bases. Germline CDR1 GTSNPN, CDR2 SVGIG (reference sequence). The CDR3 contains 14 residues. The V and J ends lost 0 bases and 1 base, in that order; junction bases with no gene match: 2. This CDR3 is CAWSVRQGNTEAFF. CDR3 in DNA: TGTGCCTGGAGTGTACGACAGGGGAACACTGAAGCTTTCTTT.